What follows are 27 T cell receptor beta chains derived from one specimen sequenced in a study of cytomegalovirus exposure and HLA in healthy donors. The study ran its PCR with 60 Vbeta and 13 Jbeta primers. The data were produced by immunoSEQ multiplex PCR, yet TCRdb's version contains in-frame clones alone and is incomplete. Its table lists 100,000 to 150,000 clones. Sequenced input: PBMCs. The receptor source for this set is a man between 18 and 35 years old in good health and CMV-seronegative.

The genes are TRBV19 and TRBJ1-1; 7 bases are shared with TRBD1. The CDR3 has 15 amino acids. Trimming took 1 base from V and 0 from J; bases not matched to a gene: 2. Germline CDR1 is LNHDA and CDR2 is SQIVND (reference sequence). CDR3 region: CASSIVGTVNTEAFF. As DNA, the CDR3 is TGTGCCAGTAGTATAGTGGGGACAGTGAACACTGAAGCTTTCTTT. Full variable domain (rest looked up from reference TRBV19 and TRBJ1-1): DGGITQSPKYLFRKEGQNVTLSCEQNLNHDAMYWYRQDPGQGLRLIYYSQIVNDFQKGDIAEGYSVSREKKESFPLTVTSAQKNPTAFYLCASSIVGTVNTEAFFGQGTRLTVV.

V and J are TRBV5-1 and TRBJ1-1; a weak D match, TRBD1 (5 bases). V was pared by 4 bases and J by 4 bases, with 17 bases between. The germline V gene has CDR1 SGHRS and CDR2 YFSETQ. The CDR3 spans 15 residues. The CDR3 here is CASSLNTGGVTEAFF. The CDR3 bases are TGCGCCAGCAGCCTAAACACAGGTGGAGTCACTGAAGCTTTCTTT.

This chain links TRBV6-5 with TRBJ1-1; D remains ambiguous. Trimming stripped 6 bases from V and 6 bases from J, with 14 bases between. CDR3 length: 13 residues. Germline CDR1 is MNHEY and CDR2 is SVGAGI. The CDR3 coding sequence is TGTGCCAGCAGACAGACCTCTAACGCTGAAGCTTTCTTT. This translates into CASRQTSNAEAFF.

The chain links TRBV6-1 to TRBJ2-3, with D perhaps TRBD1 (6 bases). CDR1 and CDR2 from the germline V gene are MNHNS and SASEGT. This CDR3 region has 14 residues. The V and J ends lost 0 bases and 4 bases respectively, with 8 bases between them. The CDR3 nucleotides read TGTGCCAGCAGTGAAGCGGACAGTCCAGATACGCAGTATTTT. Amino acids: CASSEADSPDTQYF.

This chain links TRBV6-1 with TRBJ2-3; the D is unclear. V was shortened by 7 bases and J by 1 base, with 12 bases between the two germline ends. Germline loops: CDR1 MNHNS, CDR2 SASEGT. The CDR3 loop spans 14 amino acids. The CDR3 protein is CASTPPAGTDTQYF. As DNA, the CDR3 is TGTGCCAGCACTCCACCCGCGGGCACAGATACGCAGTATTTT.

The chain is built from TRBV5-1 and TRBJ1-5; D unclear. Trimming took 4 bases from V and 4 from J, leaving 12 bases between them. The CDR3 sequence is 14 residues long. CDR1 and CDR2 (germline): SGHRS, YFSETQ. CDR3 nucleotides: TGCGCCAGCAGCCTCGGACTGGAAAATCAGCCCCAGCATTTT. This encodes CASSLGLENQPQHF.

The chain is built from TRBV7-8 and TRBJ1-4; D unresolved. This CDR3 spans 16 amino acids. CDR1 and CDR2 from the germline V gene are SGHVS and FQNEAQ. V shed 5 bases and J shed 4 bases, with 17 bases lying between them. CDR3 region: CASSRRRDLVNEKLFF. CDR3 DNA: TGTGCCAGCAGCCGTCGACGCGATCTAGTTAATGAAAAACTGTTTTTT.

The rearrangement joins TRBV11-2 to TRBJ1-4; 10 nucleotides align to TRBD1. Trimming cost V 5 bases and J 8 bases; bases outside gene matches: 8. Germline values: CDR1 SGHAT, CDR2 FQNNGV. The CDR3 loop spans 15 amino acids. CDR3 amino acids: CASSPRTGGGEKLFF. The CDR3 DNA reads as TGTGCCAGCAGCCCCCGGACAGGGGGAGGAGAAAAACTGTTTTTT.

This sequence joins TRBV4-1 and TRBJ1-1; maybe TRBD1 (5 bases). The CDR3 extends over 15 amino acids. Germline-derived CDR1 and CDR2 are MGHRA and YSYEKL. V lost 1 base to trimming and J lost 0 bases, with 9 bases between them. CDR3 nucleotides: TGCGCCAGCAGCCAAGCTTGGACAATGAACACTGAAGCTTTCTTT. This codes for CASSQAWTMNTEAFF.

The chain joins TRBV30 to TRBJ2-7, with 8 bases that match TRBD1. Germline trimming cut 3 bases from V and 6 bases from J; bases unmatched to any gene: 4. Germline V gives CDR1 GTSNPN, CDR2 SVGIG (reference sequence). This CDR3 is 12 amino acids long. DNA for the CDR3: TGTGCCTGGAGATTGACAGGGGTCGAGCAGTACTTC. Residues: CAWRLTGVEQYF.

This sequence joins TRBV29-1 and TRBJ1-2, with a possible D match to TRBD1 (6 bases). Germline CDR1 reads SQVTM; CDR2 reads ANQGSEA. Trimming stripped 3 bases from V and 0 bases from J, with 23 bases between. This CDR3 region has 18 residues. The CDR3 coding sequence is TGCAGCGTTGAGGGATCAACCTTCGGTACAGGGCCTAACTATGGCTACACCTTC. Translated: CSVEGSTFGTGPNYGYTF.

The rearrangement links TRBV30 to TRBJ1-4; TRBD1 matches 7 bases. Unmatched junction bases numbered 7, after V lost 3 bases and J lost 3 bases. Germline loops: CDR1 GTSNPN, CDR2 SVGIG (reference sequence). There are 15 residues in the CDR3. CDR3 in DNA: TGTGCCTGGAGCACCGGGGGACAGCCTAATGAAAAACTGTTTTTT. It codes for CAWSTGGQPNEKLFF.

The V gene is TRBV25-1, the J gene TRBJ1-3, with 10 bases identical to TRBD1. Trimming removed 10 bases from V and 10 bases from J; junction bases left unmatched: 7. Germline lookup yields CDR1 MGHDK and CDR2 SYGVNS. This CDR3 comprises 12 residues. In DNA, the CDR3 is TGTGCCAACGCGACAGGGGGCCATACCATATATTTT. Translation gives CANATGGHTIYF.

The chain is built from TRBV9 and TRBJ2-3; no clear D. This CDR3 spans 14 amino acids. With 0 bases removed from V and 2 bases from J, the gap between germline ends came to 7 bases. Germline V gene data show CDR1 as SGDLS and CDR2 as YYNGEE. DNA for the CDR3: TGTGCCAGCAGCGTAGGGTTGGCCACAGATACGCAGTATTTT. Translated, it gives CASSVGLATDTQYF.

CDR3 sequence (DNA): TGCGCCAGCAGCCGGGACCAGGGGGCAGAATTTTCCTATAATTCACCCCTCCACTTT. Translated, it gives CASSRDQGAEFSYNSPLHF. V usage is TRBV4-1 and J usage is TRBJ1-6, with TRBD1 matching over 8 bases. The CDR3 loop spans 19 amino acids. CDR1 MGHRA and CDR2 YSYEKL come from the germline V gene. V shed 4 bases and J 1 base; nucleotides not matched to a gene: 12.

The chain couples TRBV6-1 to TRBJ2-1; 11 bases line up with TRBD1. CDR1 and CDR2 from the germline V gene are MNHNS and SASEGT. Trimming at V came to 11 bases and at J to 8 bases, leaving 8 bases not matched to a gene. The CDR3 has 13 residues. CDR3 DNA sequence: TGTGCCGGTATACGGGACAGGGGGGATGAGCAGTTCTTC. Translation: CAGIRDRGDEQFF.

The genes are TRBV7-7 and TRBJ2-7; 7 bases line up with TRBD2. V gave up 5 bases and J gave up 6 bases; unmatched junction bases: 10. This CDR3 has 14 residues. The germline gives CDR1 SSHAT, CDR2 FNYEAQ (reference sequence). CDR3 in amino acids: CASSIAIGTTEQYF. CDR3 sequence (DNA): TGTGCCAGCAGCATCGCCATCGGGACTACCGAGCAGTACTTC.

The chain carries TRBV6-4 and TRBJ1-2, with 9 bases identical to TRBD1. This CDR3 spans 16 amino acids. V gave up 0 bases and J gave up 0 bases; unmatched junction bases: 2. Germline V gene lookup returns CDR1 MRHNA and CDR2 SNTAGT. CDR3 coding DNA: TGTGCCAGCAGTGACTCAGACAGGGGGACTAACTATGGCTACACCTTC. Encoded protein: CASSDSDRGTNYGYTF.

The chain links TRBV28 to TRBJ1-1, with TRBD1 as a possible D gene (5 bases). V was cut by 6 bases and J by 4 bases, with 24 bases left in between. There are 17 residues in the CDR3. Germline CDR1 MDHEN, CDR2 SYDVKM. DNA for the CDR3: TGTGCCAGCAGCTTAGGGCTGCGGTGGGGGGAGGTCACTGAAGCTTTCTTT. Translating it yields CASSLGLRWGEVTEAFF. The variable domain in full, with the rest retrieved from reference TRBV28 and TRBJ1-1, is DVKVTQSSRYLVKRTGEKVFLECVQDMDHENMFWYRQDPGLGLRLIYFSYDVKMKEKGDIPEGYSVSREKKERFSLILESASTNQTSMYLCASSLGLRWGEVTEAFFGQGTRLTVV.

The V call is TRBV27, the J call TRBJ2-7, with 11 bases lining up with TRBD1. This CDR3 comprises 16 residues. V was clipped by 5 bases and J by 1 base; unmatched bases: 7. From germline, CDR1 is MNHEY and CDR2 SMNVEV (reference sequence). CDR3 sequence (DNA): TGTGCCAGCAGTGCTTCCGGGACAGGGGGTTCCTACGAGCAGTACTTC. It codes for CASSASGTGGSYEQYF.

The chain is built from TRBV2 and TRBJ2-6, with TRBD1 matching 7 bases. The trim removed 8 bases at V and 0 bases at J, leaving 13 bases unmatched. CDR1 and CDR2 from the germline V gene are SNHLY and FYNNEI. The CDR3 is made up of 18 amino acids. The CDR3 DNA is TGTGCCAGCGGGGACAGACTTACACCTATCTCTGGGGCCAACGTCCTGACTTTC. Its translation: CASGDRLTPISGANVLTF.

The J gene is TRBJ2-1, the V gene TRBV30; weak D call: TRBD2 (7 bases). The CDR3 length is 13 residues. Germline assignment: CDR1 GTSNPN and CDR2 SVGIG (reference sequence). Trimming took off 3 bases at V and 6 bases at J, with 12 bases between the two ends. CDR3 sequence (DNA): TGTGCCTGGAGGTGGGGGGGGCCCAATGAGCAGTTCTTC. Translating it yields CAWRWGGPNEQFF.

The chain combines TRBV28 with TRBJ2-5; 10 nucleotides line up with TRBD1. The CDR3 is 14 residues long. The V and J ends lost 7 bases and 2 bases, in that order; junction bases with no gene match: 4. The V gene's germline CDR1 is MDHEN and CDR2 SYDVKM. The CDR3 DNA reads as TGTGCCAGCAAAGACAGGGGGCGTCAAGAGACCCAGTACTTC. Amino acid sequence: CASKDRGRQETQYF.

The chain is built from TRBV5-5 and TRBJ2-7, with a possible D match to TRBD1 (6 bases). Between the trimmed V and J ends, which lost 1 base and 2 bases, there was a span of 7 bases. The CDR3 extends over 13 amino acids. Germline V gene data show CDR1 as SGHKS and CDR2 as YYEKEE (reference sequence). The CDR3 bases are TGTGCCAGCAGCTTGACAGGGACCTACGAGCAGTACTTC. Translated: CASSLTGTYEQYF.

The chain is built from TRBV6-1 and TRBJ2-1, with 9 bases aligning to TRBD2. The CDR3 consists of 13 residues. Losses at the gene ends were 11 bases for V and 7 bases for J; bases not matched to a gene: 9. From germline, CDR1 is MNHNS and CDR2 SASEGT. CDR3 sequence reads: CAFRTSALNEQFF. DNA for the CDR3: TGTGCCTTCCGGACTAGCGCTTTGAATGAGCAGTTCTTC.

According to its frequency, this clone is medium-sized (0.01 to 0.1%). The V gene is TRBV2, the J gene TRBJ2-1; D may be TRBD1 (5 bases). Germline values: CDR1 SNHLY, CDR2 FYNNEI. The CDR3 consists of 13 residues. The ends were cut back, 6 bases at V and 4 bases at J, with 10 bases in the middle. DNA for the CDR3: TGTGCCAGCAGGCAGGGAAGATACAATGAGCAGTTCTTC. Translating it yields CASRQGRYNEQFF.

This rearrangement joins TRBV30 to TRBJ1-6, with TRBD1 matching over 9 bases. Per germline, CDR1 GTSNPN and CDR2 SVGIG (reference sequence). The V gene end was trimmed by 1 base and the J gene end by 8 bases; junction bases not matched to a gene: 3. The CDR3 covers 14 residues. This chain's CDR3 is CAWSGGTGYSPLHF. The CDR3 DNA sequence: TGTGCCTGGAGTGGGGGGACAGGGTATTCACCCCTCCACTTT.